One and the same sample provided the 5 T cell receptor beta chains below, sequenced in a study of read filtering for tumor transcriptome and immune sequencing. Molecular barcoded adaptors covering alpha/delta and beta/gamma chains were used on roughly 400 ng RNA. From the reads, TCRdb called clonotypes with MiXCR, one entry per CDR3 protein. The table lists some 130,000 distinct CDR3 sequences, roughly 13% of them singletons. The source material was a population of CD138-negative cells sorted from bone marrow. These receptors were obtained from a donor at least 40 years old with multiple myeloma.

Ten or more counts support this clonotype. The V call is TRBV7-9, the J call TRBJ1-4; D gene uncertain. Looked up from germline, CDR1 is SEHNR and CDR2 is FQNEAQ (reference sequence). Deletions cut 5 bases from V and 8 bases from J, with 15 bases between. CDR3 size: 14 residues. The CDR3 here is CASSLDTALEKLFF. As DNA, the CDR3 is TGTGCCAGCAGCCTCGACACCGCGCTGGAAAAACTGTTTTTT. The entire variable domain, with the rest obtained from reference TRBV7-9 and TRBJ1-4, is as follows: DTGVSQNPRHKITKRGQNVTFRCDPISEHNRLYWYRQTLGQGPEFLTYFQNEAQLEKSRLLSDRFSAERPKGSFSTLEIQRTEQGDSAMYLCASSLDTALEKLFFGSGTQLSVL.

A word on this clonotype: A much larger clone is a single base away; this may be a read error. The chain has TRBV11-2 and TRBJ2-7; D may be TRBD1 (5 bases). The germline V gene encodes CDR1 SGHAT and CDR2 FQNNGV. CDR3 length: 13 amino acids. The CDR3 DNA is TGTGCCTGCAGCCGACAGAGCTCCTACGAGCAGTACTTC. It codes for CACSRQSSYEQYF. Full variable domain (remainder filled in from reference TRBV11-2 and TRBJ2-7): EAGVAQSPRYKIIEKRQSVAFWCNPISGHATLYWYQQILGQGPKLLIQFQNNGVVDDSQLPKDRFSAERLKGVDSTLKIQPAKLEDSAVYLCACSRQSSYEQYFGPGTRLTVT.

This clonotype occurred many times. The chain employs TRBV7-3 and TRBJ2-2, with D uncertain. The ends were cut back, 2 bases at V and 4 bases at J, with 11 bases in the middle. This CDR3 contains 15 residues. Germline CDR1 is SGHTA and CDR2 is FQGTGA. In nucleotides, the CDR3 is TGTGCCAGCAGCTTATGGCAGGCCGGCACCGGGGAGCTGTTTTTT. This gives the protein CASSLWQAGTGELFF. Full variable domain (rest looked up from reference TRBV7-3 and TRBJ2-2): GAGVSQTPSNKVTEKGKYVELRCDPISGHTALYWYRQSLGQGPEFLIYFQGTGAADDSGLPNDRFFAVRPEGSVSTLKIQRTERGDSAVYLCASSLWQAGTGELFFGEGSRLTVL.

This clonotype was counted many times. The chain has TRBV12-3 or TRBV12-4 and TRBJ1-4; 11 bases are a match to TRBD1. Trimming removed 5 bases from V and 4 bases from J; junction bases left unmatched: 3. The CDR3 runs to 15 residues. CDR3 in DNA: TGTGCCAGCAGTCCGGGACAGGGGGGTAATGAAAAACTGTTTTTT. Translation: CASSPGQGGNEKLFF.

At least ten counts were recorded for this clonotype. V gene TRBV11-2 combines with J gene TRBJ2-1; 7 positions agree with TRBD2. With V trimmed by 5 bases and J by 11 bases, 6 bases remained unmatched. In germline, CDR1 is SGHAT, CDR2 FQNNGV. This CDR3 is built from 12 residues. CDR3 protein: CASSPTGRQQFF. The CDR3 DNA reads as TGTGCCAGCAGCCCTACCGGGAGGCAGCAGTTCTTC.